A single sample gave rise to the 30 T cell receptor beta chains below, sequenced in a study of T-cell reconstitution after alpha-beta-depleted transplantation in children. This sample's TCRbeta library carried unique molecular identifier barcodes. TCRdb re-analysed the PCR reads in MiXCR, keeping a single row per CDR3 protein. The table records about 980,000 distinct CDR3 sequences, roughly 29% of them present only once. Sample: PBMCs, mostly from graft donor cells, taken 360 days after TCRalphabeta/CD19-depleted stem cell transplant. These receptors were obtained from a boy in the first two years of life who had a stem cell transplant for SCID, so the T cells may come from the graft donor.

In its sample, this clonotype was seen a few times. As DNA, the CDR3 is TGTGCCACCAGTGACCAAACCGGGACAGGGAATCGAAATGAGCAGTTCTTC. Protein sequence: CATSDQTGTGNRNEQFF. The gene calls are TRBV24-1 and TRBJ2-1; TRBD1 matches at 9 bases. Germline assignment: CDR1 KGHDR and CDR2 SFDVKD. This CDR3 has 17 amino acids. The V gene end was trimmed by 4 bases and the J gene end by 7 bases; junction bases not matched to a gene: 13.

The V call is TRBV5-1, the J call TRBJ2-3; maybe TRBD2 (5 bases). Trimming removed 4 bases from V and 6 bases from J, with 12 bases in between. Germline V lookup: CDR1 SGHRS, CDR2 YFSETQ. The CDR3 loop spans 13 amino acids. CDR3 region: CASSTRMEDTQYF. The CDR3 DNA follows: TGCGCCAGCAGCACTAGAATGGAGGATACGCAGTATTTT. The variable domain in full, completed from reference TRBV5-1 and TRBJ2-3, reads KAGVTQTPRYLIKTRGQQVTLSCSPISGHRSVSWYQQTPGQGLQFLFEYFSETQRNKGNFPGRFSGRQFSNSRSEMNVSTLELGDSALYLCASSTRMEDTQYFGPGTRLTVL.

This clonotype was seen a few times. The chain employs TRBV7-2 and TRBJ1-6; 9 nucleotides align to TRBD1. The CDR3 has 18 amino acids. The V segment lost 5 bases and the J segment 7 bases; nucleotides outside the gene matches: 15. Looked up from germline, CDR1 is SGHTA and CDR2 is FQGNSA. CDR3 protein: CASSDNVPGQGWNSPLHF. The CDR3 DNA sequence: TGTGCCAGCAGCGATAACGTCCCGGGACAGGGTTGGAATTCACCCCTCCACTTT.

This clonotype was picked up one time. The chain carries TRBV18 and TRBJ2-5; maybe TRBD1 (6 bases). Germline V CDR1 and CDR2: KGHSH, LQKENI. Trimming took off 1 base at V and 1 base at J, with 10 bases between the two ends. This CDR3 has 15 amino acids. CDR3 sequence reads: CASSPLDSLQETQYF. CDR3 coding DNA: TGTGCCAGCTCACCACTGGACAGCCTCCAAGAGACCCAGTACTTC.

This clonotype was detected only once. Written as DNA, the CDR3 is TGTGCCTGGAGTGTATTAGGTGCCCCCACAGATACGCAGTATTTT. The encoded protein is CAWSVLGAPTDTQYF. The chain carries TRBV30 and TRBJ2-3, with D unresolved. The CDR3 has 15 residues. Trimming took off 0 bases at V and 2 bases at J, with 12 bases between the two ends. CDR1 and CDR2 from the germline V gene are GTSNPN and SVGIG (reference sequence). The variable domain in full, completed from reference TRBV30 and TRBJ2-3, reads SQTIHQWPATLVQPVGSPLSLECTVEGTSNPNLYWYRQAAGRGLQLLFYSVGIGQISSEVPQNLSASRPQDRQFILSSKKLLLSDSGFYLCAWSVLGAPTDTQYFGPGTRLTVL.

The rearrangement links TRBV29-1 to TRBJ1-2, with D unclear. Germline values: CDR1 SQVTM, CDR2 ANQGSEA. V gave up 0 bases and J gave up 8 bases, with 10 bases separating them. The CDR3 has 12 amino acids. Written as DNA, the CDR3 is TGCAGCGTTGAAGATCCCGCGGGGGGCTACACCTTC. Translation: CSVEDPAGGYTF.

This clonotype was found a few times. The gene calls are TRBV12-3 or TRBV12-4 and TRBJ2-2; 7 bases match TRBD2. Unmatched junction bases numbered 14, after V lost 6 bases and J lost 4 bases. The CDR3 length is 17 residues. In DNA form, the CDR3 reads TGTGCCAGCAGCTCGGCAGGCTCGGGGAGGGGCACCGGGGAGCTGTTTTTT. Its translation is CASSSAGSGRGTGELFF.

This clonotype has a handful of counts. This chain links TRBV27 with TRBJ1-2, with D unclear. V was trimmed by 4 bases and J by 6 bases, leaving 15 bases between them. The CDR3 sequence is 14 residues long. Germline loops: CDR1 MNHEY, CDR2 SMNVEV (reference sequence). CDR3 protein: CASSYTSASNGYTF. CDR3 bases: TGTGCCAGCAGTTATACTTCGGCATCAAATGGCTACACCTTC.

The J gene is TRBJ2-1, the V gene TRBV11-2; 9 bases align to TRBD2. The CDR3 is 17 amino acids. Germline V lookup: CDR1 SGHAT, CDR2 FQNNGV. V lost 1 base, J lost 8 bases, and 12 bases stayed unmatched. CDR3 loop: CASSLGLGRGGLDEQFF. The CDR3 DNA reads TGTGCCAGCAGCTTAGGTCTTGGGCGGGGGGGCCTCGATGAGCAGTTCTTC.

The chain carries TRBV29-1 and TRBJ2-7; D remains ambiguous. This CDR3 is 11 amino acids long. Looked up from germline, CDR1 is SQVTM and CDR2 is ANQGSEA. The V end was cut by 7 bases, the J end by 3 bases, with 10 bases between. Written as DNA, the CDR3 is TGCAGCGCCACGGTCCACTACGAGCAGTACTTC. Translation: CSATVHYEQYF.

CDR3 sequence reads: CASSQILADTQYF. CDR3 sequence (DNA): TGCGCCAGCAGCCAGATCCTCGCAGATACGCAGTATTTT. The gene calls are TRBV4-1 and TRBJ2-3; unclear D gene. V lost 3 bases, J lost 4 bases, and 8 bases lay in between. The germline gives CDR1 MGHRA, CDR2 YSYEKL. The length of the CDR3 is 13 residues.

This clonotype is a singleton in its sample. This chain joins TRBV11-2 and TRBJ1-2, with D perhaps matching TRBD1 (5 bases). Trimming removed 1 base at V and 4 bases at J, with 19 bases between. This CDR3 is built from 17 residues. The germline V gene has CDR1 SGHAT and CDR2 FQNNGV. CDR3: CASSLGGVWEGTYGYTF. The CDR3 DNA is TGTGCCAGCAGCTTAGGTGGCGTTTGGGAGGGGACCTATGGCTACACCTTC. The full variable domain, in which reference TRBV11-2 and TRBJ1-2 provide the parts outside the CDR3, is EAGVAQSPRYKIIEKRQSVAFWCNPISGHATLYWYQQILGQGPKLLIQFQNNGVVDDSQLPKDRFSAERLKGVDSTLKIQPAKLEDSAVYLCASSLGGVWEGTYGYTFGSGTRLTVV.

The genes are TRBV5-1 and TRBJ2-1, with TRBD1 identical over 10 bases. The V and J ends lost 4 bases and 10 bases, in that order; junction bases with no gene match: 8. The CDR3 loop spans 14 amino acids. Germline CDR1 SGHRS, CDR2 YFSETQ. CDR3 DNA sequence: TGCGCCAGCAGCGCGGGACAGGGGCAGGGCGAGCAGTTCTTC. It codes for CASSAGQGQGEQFF.

Only a few counts were recorded for this clonotype. CDR3 residues: CASSPRMAEGNTGELFF. The CDR3 DNA sequence: TGTGCCAGCAGCCCTAGAATGGCAGAGGGTAACACCGGGGAGCTGTTTTTT. The chain uses TRBV7-9 and TRBJ2-2; D is possibly TRBD2 (5 bases). With 5 bases removed from V and 2 bases from J, the gap between germline ends came to 18 bases. CDR1 and CDR2 from the germline V gene are SEHNR and FQNEAQ (reference sequence). This CDR3 contains 17 residues.

The rearrangement links TRBV10-1 to TRBJ2-7, with TRBD1 matching over 10 bases. Germline CDR1 and CDR2: WNHNN and SYGVQD (reference sequence). This CDR3 contains 15 residues. The V segment lost 4 bases and the J segment 2 bases; nucleotides outside the gene matches: 5. The CDR3: CASSARTGGTYEQYF. DNA for the CDR3: TGCGCCAGCAGTGCCCGGACAGGGGGGACCTACGAGCAGTACTTC.

This chain links TRBV5-5 with TRBJ2-2, with 7 bases fitting TRBD1. The germline CDR1 and CDR2 sequences are SGHKS and YYEKEE (reference sequence). The CDR3 contains 16 residues. The V gene end was trimmed by 2 bases and the J gene end by 7 bases; junction bases not matched to a gene: 11. Here the CDR3 reads CASSLLRQGLHGELFF. In DNA form, the CDR3 reads TGTGCCAGCAGCTTACTCCGACAGGGCCTCCACGGGGAGCTGTTTTTT.

V and J are TRBV5-1 and TRBJ2-7; the match to TRBD1 covers 10 bases. The J segment lost 5 bases and the V segment lost 0 bases, leaving 11 bases of the junction unmatched. The germline V gene encodes CDR1 SGHRS and CDR2 YFSETQ. The CDR3 is made up of 17 amino acids. The CDR3 protein is CASSLEDAGQGYDEQYF. DNA of the CDR3: TGCGCCAGCAGCTTGGAGGATGCGGGACAGGGGTATGACGAGCAGTACTTC.

The chain uses TRBV5-1 and TRBJ2-7; D unresolved. The CDR3 totals 16 residues. Germline V gene data show CDR1 as SGHRS and CDR2 as YFSETQ. The V gene lost 0 bases and the J gene lost 2 bases, with 15 bases spanning the gap. In DNA, the CDR3 is TGCGCCAGCAGCTTGGAGACTGTGGTTTCGACCTACGAGCAGTACTTC. As protein: CASSLETVVSTYEQYF.

Only one count was recorded for this clonotype. CDR3 coding DNA: TGCGCCAGCAGCCAACTTGTAACTGGTTGGGGCTACACCTTC. This sequence encodes CASSQLVTGWGYTF. V is TRBV4-1 and J is TRBJ1-2; D is uncertain. Germline V gene lookup returns CDR1 MGHRA and CDR2 YSYEKL. This CDR3 is 14 amino acids long. Trimming pared 2 bases from V and 8 bases from J, leaving 15 bases between.

This sequence joins TRBV12-3 or TRBV12-4 and TRBJ2-1; D may be TRBD2 (5 bases). Trimming pared 5 bases from V and 4 bases from J, leaving 18 bases between. CDR3 length: 16 residues. The CDR3 spells CASSPRAGRIYNEQFF. DNA for the CDR3: TGTGCCAGCAGTCCCCGGGCGGGCCGAATATACAATGAGCAGTTCTTC.

This chain connects TRBV19 to TRBJ1-1, with a weak D call TRBD1 (5 bases). The V gene lost 0 bases and the J gene lost 2 bases, with 10 bases spanning the gap. Germline loops: CDR1 LNHDA, CDR2 SQIVND (reference sequence). The CDR3 extends over 15 amino acids. In DNA form, the CDR3 reads TGTGCCAGTAGTATAGAGGGGGTTCGAAACACTGAAGCTTTCTTT. Translated: CASSIEGVRNTEAFF.

This clonotype was counted a few times. The chain recombines TRBV7-2 with TRBJ2-3, with TRBD2 identical over 12 bases. This CDR3 has 17 amino acids. The V and J ends lost 4 bases and 3 bases, in that order; junction bases with no gene match: 8. The germline V gene encodes CDR1 SGHTA and CDR2 FQGNSA. CDR3 amino acids: CASSSILGLAGTDTQYF. In nucleotides, the CDR3 is TGTGCCAGCAGCTCAATTCTCGGACTAGCGGGGACAGATACGCAGTATTTT.

The V gene is TRBV28, the J gene TRBJ1-2, with no clear D. The V gene's germline CDR1 is MDHEN and CDR2 SYDVKM. The CDR3 contains 13 residues. V lost 6 bases and J 2 bases, leaving 10 bases between the germline ends. This CDR3 is CASRPSLNYGYTF. The CDR3 DNA reads as TGTGCCAGCAGACCCAGTTTAAACTATGGCTACACCTTC.

This clonotype was seen more than once but under ten times. The chain recombines TRBV12-3 or TRBV12-4 with TRBJ2-2; possibly TRBD2 for D (5 bases). Trimming stripped 3 bases from V and 5 bases from J, with 10 bases between. The length of the CDR3 is 14 residues. For the CDR3, the DNA is TGTGCCAGCAGTTTGGGGAGCATTACCGGGGAGCTGTTTTTT. This translates into CASSLGSITGELFF.

V usage is TRBV7-9 and J usage is TRBJ2-5; D might be TRBD1 (5 bases). CDR3 length equals 14 residues. In germline, CDR1 is SEHNR, CDR2 FQNEAQ (reference sequence). V lost 3 bases and J lost 4, with 12 bases in between. In nucleotides, the CDR3 is TGTGCCAGCAGCTTTACGACAGTCCTAGAGACCCAGTACTTC. It yields the protein CASSFTTVLETQYF. Drawing the rest from reference TRBV7-9 and TRBJ2-5, the complete variable domain is DTGVSQNPRHKITKRGQNVTFRCDPISEHNRLYWYRQTLGQGPEFLTYFQNEAQLEKSRLLSDRFSAERPKGSFSTLEIQRTEQGDSAMYLCASSFTTVLETQYFGPGTRLLVL.

This rearrangement joins TRBV24-1 to TRBJ2-1; D call uncertain. V lost 4 bases and J lost 7, with 4 bases in between. The CDR3 is 11 amino acids. The germline V gene encodes CDR1 KGHDR and CDR2 SFDVKD. CDR3 amino acids: CATSEVNEQFF. CDR3 DNA sequence: TGTGCCACCAGTGAGGTGAATGAGCAGTTCTTC.

The genes are TRBV10-3 and TRBJ2-3; no definite D call. Germline loops: CDR1 ENHRY, CDR2 SYGVKD. The germline V and J ends were trimmed by 9 bases and 3 bases, with 7 bases remaining between them. The CDR3 is 11 residues long. The CDR3 loop reads CAIGATDTQYF. CDR3 nucleotides: TGTGCCATAGGCGCAACAGATACGCAGTATTTT.

This clonotype was seen a few times. The chain combines TRBV7-2 with TRBJ2-5; 13 bases match TRBD2. Germline trimming cut 11 bases from V and 3 bases from J; bases unmatched to any gene: 0. Germline values: CDR1 SGHTA, CDR2 FQGNSA. CDR3 length: 12 residues. The CDR3 protein is CAGTSGEETQYF. CDR3 in DNA: TGTGCCGGGACTAGCGGGGAAGAGACCCAGTACTTC.

The chain links TRBV7-8 to TRBJ1-5; the match to TRBD1 covers 8 bases. Germline lookup yields CDR1 SGHVS and CDR2 FQNEAQ. CDR3 length: 17 residues. V lost 5 bases and J lost 3; bases outside the gene matches: 12. The CDR3 here is CASSPLPGQAYNQPQHF. As DNA, the CDR3 is TGTGCCAGCAGCCCACTTCCGGGACAGGCCTACAATCAGCCCCAGCATTTT.

The chain employs TRBV20-1 and TRBJ1-1; no firm D call. The CDR3 sequence is 14 residues long. Germline V gene sequence: CDR1 DFQATT, CDR2 SNEGSKA (reference sequence). V gave up 0 bases and J gave up 7 bases, with 15 bases separating them. The CDR3 nucleotides are TGCAGTGCTAGAGATCACGCCAGGTGGGGTGAAGCTTTCTTT. It translates to CSARDHARWGEAFF.